The present T cell receptor beta chain was sequenced within a study of glioma-infiltrating T cells. Study at large: WHO grade II oligodendrogliomas or astrocytomas, plus non-recurrent WHO grade IV glioblastomas, were sampled. Before surgery, glioma patients received dexamethasone for at most six days. Target coverage was about 4- to 11-fold for about 1 million blood T cells.

Trimming cost V 0 bases and J 4 bases, with 9 bases left between them. Germline V gene sequence: CDR1 LNHDA, CDR2 SQIVND (reference sequence). CDR3 length: 15 amino acids. Using RNA template, CDR3s of TCR alpha and beta were amplified with iRepertoire arm-PCR. One-step reverse transcription and amplification started from roughly 100-400 ng of tissue mRNA or PBMC total RNA. From the multiplex PCR reads, TCRdb called clonotypes with MiXCR, one entry per CDR3 protein. There are more than 300,000 distinct CDR3 sequences in the sample; about 40% occur only once, and more than 10% lies in the top ten. This clonotype appeared a few times.

The clonotype comes from a human donor with low-grade glioma or glioblastoma, undergoing nonglioma brain surgery, or in good health (not recorded which). The sequencing sample was made of glioma tissue, nonneoplastic brain tissue, or PBMCs (not recorded which). The rearrangement links TRBV19 to TRBJ2-2, with D hard to call. CDR3 sequence: CASSIDLQPTGELFF. The DNA for the CDR3 is TGTGCCAGTAGTATAGATCTTCAGCCCACCGGGGAGCTGTTTTTT.